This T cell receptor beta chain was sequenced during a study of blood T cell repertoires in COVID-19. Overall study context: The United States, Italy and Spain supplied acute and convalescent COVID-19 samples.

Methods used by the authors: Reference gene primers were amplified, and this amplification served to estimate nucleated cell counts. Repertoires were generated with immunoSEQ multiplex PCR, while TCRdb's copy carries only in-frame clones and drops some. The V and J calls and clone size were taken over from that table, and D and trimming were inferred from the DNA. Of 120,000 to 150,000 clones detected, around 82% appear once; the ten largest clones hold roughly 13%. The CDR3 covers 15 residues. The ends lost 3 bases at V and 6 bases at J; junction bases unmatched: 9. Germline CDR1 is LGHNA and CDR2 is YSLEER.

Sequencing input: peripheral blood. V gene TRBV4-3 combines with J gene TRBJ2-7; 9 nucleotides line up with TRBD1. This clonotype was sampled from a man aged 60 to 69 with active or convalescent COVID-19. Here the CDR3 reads CASSQDRGPTSEQYF. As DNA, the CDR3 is TGCGCCAGCAGCCAGGACAGGGGTCCTACCTCCGAGCAGTACTTC.